Listed here are 7 T cell receptor beta chains from one sample, sequenced in a study of human T cells and chemical hapten exposure. Time point denoted: patch test 1, 2 weeks after DPC sensitization. Treatment denoted: therapeutic diphenylcyclopropenone sensitization with weekly scalp DPC. TCRdb recomputed calls from the RACE reads with MiXCR, one row per CDR3 protein. Of fewer than 200,000 distinct CDR3 sequences in the sample, about a fifth were seen once. The sequencing used whole blood, collected in connection with sensitization to the hapten diphenylcyclopropenone (DPC). All receptors come from a woman aged 50 to 60 with alopecia areata. Some clones in this sample may be carry-over from other donors' samples.

This sequence joins TRBV25-1 and TRBJ2-1, with unresolved D. CDR3 length equals 15 residues. The V gene lost 4 bases and the J gene lost 8 bases, with 18 bases spanning the gap. CDR1 is MGHDK, CDR2 SYGVNS, per germline. CDR3 residues: CASSGVRSFMYEQFF. The CDR3 nucleotides are TGTGCCAGCAGTGGAGTCAGGTCGTTTATGTATGAGCAGTTCTTC.

This clonotype was recorded many times. This chain joins TRBV24-1 and TRBJ2-1, with D tentatively TRBD2 (6 bases). This CDR3 comprises 14 residues. The ends were cut back, 9 bases at V and 3 bases at J, with 14 bases in the middle. Germline CDR1 reads KGHDR; CDR2 reads SFDVKD. This CDR3 reads CATGRRGFYNEQFF. The CDR3, as DNA: TGTGCCACCGGGCGGAGGGGATTCTACAATGAGCAGTTCTTC.

The genes are TRBV28 and TRBJ2-6; D ambiguous. The CDR3 has 12 residues. Trimming pared 4 bases from V and 5 bases from J, leaving 3 bases between. Germline V CDR1 and CDR2: MDHEN, SYDVKM. Here the CDR3 DNA reads TGTGCCAGCAGTTCGAGGGCCAACGTCCTGACTTTC. The encoded protein is CASSSRANVLTF.

This clonotype was seen more than once but under ten times. The chain combines TRBV7-6 with TRBJ2-1; D gene uncertain. The V end was cut by 1 base, the J end by 6 bases, with 19 bases between. The CDR3 is 17 amino acids. CDR1 and CDR2 from the germline V gene are SGHVS and FNYEAQ. The CDR3 nucleotides read TGTGCCAGCAGCTTAGAAGAGCCGACCTCTCTGTTCAATGAGCAGTTCTTC. Protein sequence: CASSLEEPTSLFNEQFF.

The chain recombines TRBV7-2 with TRBJ2-1, with 9 bases fitting TRBD2. Germline assignment: CDR1 SGHTA and CDR2 FQGNSA. The CDR3 length is 14 residues. The V gene end was trimmed by 4 bases and the J gene end by 10 bases; junction bases not matched to a gene: 8. As DNA, the CDR3 is TGTGCCAGCAGCTCACTAGCGGGCGCGTCCGAGCAGTTCTTC. Protein sequence: CASSSLAGASEQFF.

The chain combines TRBV6-5 with TRBJ2-7; D is ambiguous. This CDR3 has 14 amino acids. From germline, CDR1 is MNHEY and CDR2 SVGAGI. Trimming removed 0 bases from V and 2 bases from J, with 8 bases in between. The CDR3 DNA follows: TGTGCCAGCAGTTACTCCCCGGTCCCCTACGAGCAGTACTTC. Translation gives CASSYSPVPYEQYF.

V and J are TRBV11-3 and TRBJ2-3; D is tentatively TRBD1 or TRBD2 (5 bases each). The CDR3 totals 14 residues. V was clipped by 1 base and J by 4 bases, with 9 bases between them. Germline V gene data show CDR1 as SGHNT and CDR2 as YENEEA. The CDR3 bases are TGTGCCAGCAGCTTAGTAGGGGAGCCAGATACGCAGTATTTT. It yields the protein CASSLVGEPDTQYF.